The T cell receptor (beta chain) under discussion was sequenced for a study of blood T cell repertoires in COVID-19. Overall study: PBMCs, B-cell-depleted T cells, or T cells were the source of the cDNA or gDNA that made up the material.

Clones were sequenced by immunoSEQ multiplex PCR, and TCRdb holds only the in-frame ones, with some missing. The sample has tens of thousands of clones; 86% are singletons. V was cut by 4 bases and J by 5 bases, with 13 bases left in between. Germline CDR1 is SGHRS and CDR2 is YFSETQ. CDR3 length equals 13 residues. This chain links TRBV5-1 with TRBJ2-7; D remains ambiguous. Sequenced sample: peripheral blood. The source of this sequence is an elderly man in a cohort sampled during active COVID-19. The CDR3 region is CASSPFGFDEQYF. Here the CDR3 DNA reads TGCGCCAGCAGCCCATTCGGGTTCGACGAGCAGTACTTC.